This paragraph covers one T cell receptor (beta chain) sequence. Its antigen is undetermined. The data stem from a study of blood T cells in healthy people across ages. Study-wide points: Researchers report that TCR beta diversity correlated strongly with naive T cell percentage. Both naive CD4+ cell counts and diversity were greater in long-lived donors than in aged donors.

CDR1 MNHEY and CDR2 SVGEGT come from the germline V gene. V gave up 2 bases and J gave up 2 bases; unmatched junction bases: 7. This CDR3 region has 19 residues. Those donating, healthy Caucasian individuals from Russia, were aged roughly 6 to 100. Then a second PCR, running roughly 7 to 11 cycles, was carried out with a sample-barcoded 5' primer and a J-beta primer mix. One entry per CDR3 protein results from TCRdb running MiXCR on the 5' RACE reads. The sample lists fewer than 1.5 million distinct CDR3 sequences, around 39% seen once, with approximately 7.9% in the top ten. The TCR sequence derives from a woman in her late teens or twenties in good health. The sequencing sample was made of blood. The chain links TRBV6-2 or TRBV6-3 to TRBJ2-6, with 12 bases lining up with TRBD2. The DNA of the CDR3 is TGTGCCAGCAGTTACCTACTAGCGGGAGGACCCCCTGGGGCCAACGTCCTGACTTTC. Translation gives CASSYLLAGGPPGANVLTF.